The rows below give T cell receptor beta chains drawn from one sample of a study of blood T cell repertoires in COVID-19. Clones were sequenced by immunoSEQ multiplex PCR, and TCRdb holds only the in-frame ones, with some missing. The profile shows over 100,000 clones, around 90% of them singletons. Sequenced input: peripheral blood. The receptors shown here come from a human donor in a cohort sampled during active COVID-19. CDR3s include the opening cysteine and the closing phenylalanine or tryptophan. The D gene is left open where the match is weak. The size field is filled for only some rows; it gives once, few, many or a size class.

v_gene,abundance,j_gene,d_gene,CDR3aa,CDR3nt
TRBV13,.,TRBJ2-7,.,CASSLDGGGGNEQYF,TGTGCCAGCAGCCTAGACGGAGGCGGAGGGAACGAGCAGTACTTC
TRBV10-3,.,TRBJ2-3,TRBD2,CAISESDQRGAYF,TGTGCCATCAGTGAGAGCGACCAGCGGGGTGCGTATTTT
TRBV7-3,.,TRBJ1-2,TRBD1,CASSSSGTDNYGYTF,TGTGCCAGCAGCTCGTCCGGGACAGACAACTATGGCTACACCTTC
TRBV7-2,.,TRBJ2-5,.,CASSPRAAGLETQYF,TGTGCCAGCAGCCCCCGGGCCGCGGGGTTGGAGACCCAGTACTTC
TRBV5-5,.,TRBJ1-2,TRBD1,CASSLWGDRGQGYTF,TGTGCCAGCAGCTTGTGGGGGGACAGGGGGCAAGGCTACACCTTC
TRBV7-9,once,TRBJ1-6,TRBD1,CASSPDRDNSPLHF,TGTGCCAGCAGTCCGGACAGGGATAATTCACCCCTCCACTTT
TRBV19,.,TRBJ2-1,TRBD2,CASGLAGARSYNEQFF,TGTGCCAGCGGACTAGCGGGGGCTCGCTCCTACAATGAGCAGTTCTTC
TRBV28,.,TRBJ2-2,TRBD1,CASSSYYRDRDRTGELFF,TGTGCCAGCAGCTCCTATTATAGGGACAGGGATAGAACCGGGGAGCTGTTTTTT
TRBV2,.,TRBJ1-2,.,CASSDRVGYGYTF,TGTGCCAGCAGTGACAGGGTGGGCTATGGCTACACCTTC
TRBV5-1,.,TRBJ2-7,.,CASRSPAGTAPGEQYF,TGCGCCAGCAGGTCCCCCGCGGGGACAGCCCCTGGCGAGCAGTACTTC
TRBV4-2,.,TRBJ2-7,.,CASSQGEDSSYEQYF,TGTGCCAGCAGCCAAGGTGAGGATAGCTCCTACGAGCAGTACTTC
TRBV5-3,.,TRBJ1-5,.,CARSPNIDSLGNQPQHF,TGTGCCAGAAGCCCTAACATTGACAGTCTCGGCAATCAGCCCCAGCATTTT
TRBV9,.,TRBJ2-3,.,CASSVAGSADTQYF,TGTGCCAGCAGCGTAGCGGGATCTGCAGATACGCAGTATTTT
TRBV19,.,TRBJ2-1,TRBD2,CASSIGSGRAKNEQFF,TGTGCCAGTAGTATAGGTAGCGGGAGGGCCAAAAATGAGCAGTTCTTC
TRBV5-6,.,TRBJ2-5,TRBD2,CASSLSGLAAQWQETQYF,TGTGCCAGCAGCTTATCAGGACTAGCGGCACAATGGCAAGAGACCCAGTACTTC
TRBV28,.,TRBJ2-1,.,CASRTQRGHATPLF,TGTGCCAGCAGGACCCAGCGGGGACATGCTACTCCCCTCTTC
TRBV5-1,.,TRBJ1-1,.,CASSLGQMNTEAFF,TGCGCCAGCAGCTTGGGACAGATGAACACTGAAGCTTTCTTT
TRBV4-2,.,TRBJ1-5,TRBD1,CASSPQARGTGPNQPQHF,TGTGCCAGCAGCCCCCAAGCCCGTGGGACAGGGCCCAATCAGCCCCAGCATTTT
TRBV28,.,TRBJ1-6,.,CASSLSGQGPSPLHF,TGTGCCAGCAGTTTATCCGGGCAGGGTCCCTCACCCCTCCACTTT
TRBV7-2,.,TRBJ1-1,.,CASSLAGAGTEAFF,TGTGCCAGCAGCTTAGCGGGGGCTGGCACTGAAGCTTTCTTT
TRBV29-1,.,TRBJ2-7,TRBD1,CSGTRDRGGEQYF,TGCAGCGGAACCCGAGACAGGGGAGGCGAGCAGTACTTC
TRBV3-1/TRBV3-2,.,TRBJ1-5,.,CASSQDSSGQPQHF,TGTGCCAGCAGCCAGGATTCTTCAGGACAGCCCCAGCATTTT
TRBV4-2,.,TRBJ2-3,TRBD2,CASSQGTSGTTDTQYF,TGTGCCAGCAGCCAAGGGACTAGCGGGACCACAGATACGCAGTATTTT
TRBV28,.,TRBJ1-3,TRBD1,CASSGRDSGGNTIYF,TGTGCCAGCAGTGGCCGGGACAGCGGTGGAAACACCATATATTTT
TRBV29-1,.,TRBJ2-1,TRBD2,CSVGFSGNSYNEQFF,TGCAGCGTGGGTTTTAGCGGGAACTCCTACAATGAGCAGTTCTTC
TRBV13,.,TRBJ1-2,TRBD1,CASSSSRSDRNYGYTF,TGTGCCAGCAGCTCCTCCCGCTCGGACAGGAACTATGGCTACACCTTC
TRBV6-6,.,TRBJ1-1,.,CASSPQGMDTEAFF,TGTGCCAGCAGCCCTCAGGGGATGGACACTGAAGCTTTCTTT
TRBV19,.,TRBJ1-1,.,CASSIDRGGTEAFF,TGTGCCAGTAGTATAGACAGGGGCGGCACTGAAGCTTTCTTT
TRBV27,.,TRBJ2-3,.,CASSLMFRSRSTDTQYF,TGTGCCAGCAGTTTAATGTTCAGATCACGAAGCACAGATACGCAGTATTTT
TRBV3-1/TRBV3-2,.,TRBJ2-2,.,CASSQERYRSSGELFF,TGTGCCAGCAGCCAAGAACGGTATAGGAGTTCCGGGGAGCTGTTTTTT
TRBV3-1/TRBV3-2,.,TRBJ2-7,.,CASSPTGKITYEQYF,TGTGCCAGCAGCCCCACAGGGAAAATTACCTACGAGCAGTACTTC
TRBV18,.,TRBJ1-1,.,CASSPRQADYTEAFF,TGTGCCAGCTCGCCTAGACAGGCCGATTACACTGAAGCTTTCTTT
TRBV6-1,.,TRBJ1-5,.,CASSDGHSNQPQHF,TGTGCCAGCAGTGATGGGCATAGCAATCAGCCCCAGCATTTT
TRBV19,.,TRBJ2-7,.,CASRPLDREVNEQYF,TGTGCCAGTAGACCACTCGACAGGGAGGTCAACGAGCAGTACTTC
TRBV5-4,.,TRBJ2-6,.,CASSLRSSGANVLTF,TGTGCCAGCAGCTTGCGGAGCTCTGGGGCCAACGTCCTGACTTTC
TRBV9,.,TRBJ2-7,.,CASSVAPGTQYEQYF,TGTGCCAGCAGCGTAGCGCCGGGGACACAGTACGAGCAGTACTTC
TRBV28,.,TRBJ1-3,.,CASSFSLVNTIYF,TGTGCCAGCAGTTTCAGTTTGGTAAACACCATATATTTT
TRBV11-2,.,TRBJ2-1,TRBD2,CASSFPAGMANEQFF,TGTGCCAGCAGCTTCCCAGCGGGAATGGCGAATGAGCAGTTCTTC
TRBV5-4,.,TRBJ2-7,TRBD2,CASSSVSGGQWYEQYF,TGTGCCAGCAGTTCTGTGTCGGGGGGGCAGTGGTACGAGCAGTACTTC
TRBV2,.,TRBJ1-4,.,CASRETVEKLFF,TGTGCCAGCCGAGAAACGGTTGAAAAACTGTTTTTT
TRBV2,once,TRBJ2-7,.,CASSEDTWRGRHEQYF,TGTGCCAGCAGTGAAGATACATGGCGGGGTAGACACGAGCAGTACTTC
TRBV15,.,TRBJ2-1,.,CATSRDLGHPNEQFF,TGTGCCACCAGCAGAGATCTGGGACACCCAAATGAGCAGTTCTTC
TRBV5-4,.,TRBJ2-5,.,CASSLISQPGETQYF,TGTGCCAGCAGCTTGATCTCCCAACCAGGGGAGACCCAGTACTTC